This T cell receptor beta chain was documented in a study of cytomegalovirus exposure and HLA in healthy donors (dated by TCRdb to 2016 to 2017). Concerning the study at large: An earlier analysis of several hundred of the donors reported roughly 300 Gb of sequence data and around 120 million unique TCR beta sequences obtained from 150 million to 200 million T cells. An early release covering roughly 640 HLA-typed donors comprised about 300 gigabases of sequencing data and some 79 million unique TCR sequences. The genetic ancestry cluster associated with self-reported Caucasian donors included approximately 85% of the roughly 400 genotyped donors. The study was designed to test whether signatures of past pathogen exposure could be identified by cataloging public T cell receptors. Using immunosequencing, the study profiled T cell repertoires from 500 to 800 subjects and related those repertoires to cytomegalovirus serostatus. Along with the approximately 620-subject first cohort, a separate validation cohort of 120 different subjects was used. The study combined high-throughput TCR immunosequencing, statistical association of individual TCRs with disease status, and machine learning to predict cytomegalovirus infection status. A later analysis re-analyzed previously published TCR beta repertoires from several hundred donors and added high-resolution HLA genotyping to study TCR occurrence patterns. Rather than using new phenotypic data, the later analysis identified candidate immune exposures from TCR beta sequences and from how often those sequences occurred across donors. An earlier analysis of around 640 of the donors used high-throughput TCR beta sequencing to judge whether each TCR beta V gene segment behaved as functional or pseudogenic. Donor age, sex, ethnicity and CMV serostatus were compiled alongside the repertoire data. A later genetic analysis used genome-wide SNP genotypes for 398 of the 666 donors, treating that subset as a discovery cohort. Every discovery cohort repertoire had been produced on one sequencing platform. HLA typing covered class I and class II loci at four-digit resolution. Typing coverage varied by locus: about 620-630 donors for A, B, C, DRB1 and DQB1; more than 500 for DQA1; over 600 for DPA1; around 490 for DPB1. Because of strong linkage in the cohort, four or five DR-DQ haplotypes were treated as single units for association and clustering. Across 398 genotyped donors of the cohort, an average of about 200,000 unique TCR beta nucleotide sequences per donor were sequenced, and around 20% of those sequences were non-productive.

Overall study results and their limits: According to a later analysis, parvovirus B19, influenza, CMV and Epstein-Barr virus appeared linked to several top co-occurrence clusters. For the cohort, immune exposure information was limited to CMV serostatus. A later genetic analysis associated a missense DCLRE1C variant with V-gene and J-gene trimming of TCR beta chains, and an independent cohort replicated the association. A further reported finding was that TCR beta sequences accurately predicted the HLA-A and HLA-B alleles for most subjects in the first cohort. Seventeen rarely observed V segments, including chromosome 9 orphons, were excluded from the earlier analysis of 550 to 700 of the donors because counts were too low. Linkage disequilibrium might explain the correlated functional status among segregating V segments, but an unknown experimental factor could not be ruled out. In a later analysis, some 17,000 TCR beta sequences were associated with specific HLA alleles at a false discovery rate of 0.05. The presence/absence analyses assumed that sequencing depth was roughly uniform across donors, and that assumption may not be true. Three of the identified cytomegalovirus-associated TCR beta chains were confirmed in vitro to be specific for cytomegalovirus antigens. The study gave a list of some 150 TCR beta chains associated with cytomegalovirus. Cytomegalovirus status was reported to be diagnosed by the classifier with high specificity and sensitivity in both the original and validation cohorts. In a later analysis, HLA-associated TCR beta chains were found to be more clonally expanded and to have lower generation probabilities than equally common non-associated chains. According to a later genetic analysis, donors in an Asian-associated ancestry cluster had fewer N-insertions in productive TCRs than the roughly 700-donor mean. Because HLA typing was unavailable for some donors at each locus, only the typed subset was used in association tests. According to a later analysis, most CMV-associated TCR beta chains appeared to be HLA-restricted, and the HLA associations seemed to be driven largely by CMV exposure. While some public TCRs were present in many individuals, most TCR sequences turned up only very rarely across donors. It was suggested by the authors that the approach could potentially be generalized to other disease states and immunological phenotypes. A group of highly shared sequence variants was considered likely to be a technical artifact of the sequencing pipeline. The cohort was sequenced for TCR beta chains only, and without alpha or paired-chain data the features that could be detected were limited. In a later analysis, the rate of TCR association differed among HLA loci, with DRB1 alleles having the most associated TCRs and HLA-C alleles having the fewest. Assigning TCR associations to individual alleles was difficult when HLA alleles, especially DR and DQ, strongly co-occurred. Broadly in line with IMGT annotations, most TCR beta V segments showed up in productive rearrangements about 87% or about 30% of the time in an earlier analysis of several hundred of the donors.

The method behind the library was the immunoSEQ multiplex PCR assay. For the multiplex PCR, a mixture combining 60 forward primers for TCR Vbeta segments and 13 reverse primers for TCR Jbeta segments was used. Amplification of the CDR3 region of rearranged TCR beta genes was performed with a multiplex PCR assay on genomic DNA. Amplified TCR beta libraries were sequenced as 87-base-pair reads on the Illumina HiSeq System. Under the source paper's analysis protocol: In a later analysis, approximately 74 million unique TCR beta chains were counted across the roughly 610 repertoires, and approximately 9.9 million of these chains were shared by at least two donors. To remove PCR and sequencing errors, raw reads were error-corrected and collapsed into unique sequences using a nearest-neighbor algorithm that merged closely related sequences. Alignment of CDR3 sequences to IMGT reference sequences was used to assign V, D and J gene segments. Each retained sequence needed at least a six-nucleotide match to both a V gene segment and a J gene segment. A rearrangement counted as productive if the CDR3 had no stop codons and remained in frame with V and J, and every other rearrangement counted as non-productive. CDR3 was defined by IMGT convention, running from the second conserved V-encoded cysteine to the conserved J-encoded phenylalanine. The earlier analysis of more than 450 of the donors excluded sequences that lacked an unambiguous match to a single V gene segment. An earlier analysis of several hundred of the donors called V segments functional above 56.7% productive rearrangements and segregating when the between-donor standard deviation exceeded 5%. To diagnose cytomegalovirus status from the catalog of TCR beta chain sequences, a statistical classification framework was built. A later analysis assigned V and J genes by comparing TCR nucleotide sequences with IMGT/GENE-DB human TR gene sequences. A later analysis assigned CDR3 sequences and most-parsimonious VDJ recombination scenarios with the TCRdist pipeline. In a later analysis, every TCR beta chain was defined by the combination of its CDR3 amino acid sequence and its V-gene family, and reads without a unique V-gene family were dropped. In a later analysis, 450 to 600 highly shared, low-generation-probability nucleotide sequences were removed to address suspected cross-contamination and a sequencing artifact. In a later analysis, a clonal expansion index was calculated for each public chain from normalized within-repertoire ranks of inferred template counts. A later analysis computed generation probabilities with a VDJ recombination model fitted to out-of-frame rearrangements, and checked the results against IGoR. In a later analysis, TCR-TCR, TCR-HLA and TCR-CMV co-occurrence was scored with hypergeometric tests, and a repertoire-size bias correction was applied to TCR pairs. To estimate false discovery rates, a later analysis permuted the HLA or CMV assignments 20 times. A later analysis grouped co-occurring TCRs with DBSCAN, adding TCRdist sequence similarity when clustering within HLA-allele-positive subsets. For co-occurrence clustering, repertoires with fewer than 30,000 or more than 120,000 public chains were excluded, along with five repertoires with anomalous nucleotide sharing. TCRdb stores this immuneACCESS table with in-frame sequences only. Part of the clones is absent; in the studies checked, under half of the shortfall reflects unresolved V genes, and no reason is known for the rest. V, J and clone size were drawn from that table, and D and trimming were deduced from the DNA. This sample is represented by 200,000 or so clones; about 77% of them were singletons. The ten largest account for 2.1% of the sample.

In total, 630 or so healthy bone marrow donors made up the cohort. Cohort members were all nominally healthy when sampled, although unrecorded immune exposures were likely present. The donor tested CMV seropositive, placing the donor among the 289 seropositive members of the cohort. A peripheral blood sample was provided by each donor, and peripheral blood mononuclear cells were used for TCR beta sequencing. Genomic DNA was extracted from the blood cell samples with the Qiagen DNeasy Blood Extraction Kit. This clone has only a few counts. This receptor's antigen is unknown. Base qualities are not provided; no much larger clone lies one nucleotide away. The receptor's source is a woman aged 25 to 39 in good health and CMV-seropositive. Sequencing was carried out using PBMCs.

The DNA sequence follows: TGTGCCAGCAGCTTAGCCCAGGGGGCCCCAGATACGCAGTATTTT. This encodes CASSLAQGAPDTQYF. The chain uses TRBV7-8 and TRBJ2-3, with 8 bases matching TRBD1. Trimming removed 0 bases from V and 4 bases from J; the gene matches leave 3 bases unexplained. Taken from cysteine to phenylalanine, the CDR3 has 15 residues. Only CDR3 DNA is held: 45 bases, read in frame from base 1. Reading the germline V gene gives CDR1 SGHVS and CDR2 FQNEAQ. The full variable domain, with segments outside the CDR3 supplied by the reference TRBV7-8 and TRBJ2-3 proteins, appears as GAGVSQSPRYKVAKRGQDVALRCDPISGHVSLFWYQQALGQGPEFLTYFQNEAQLDKSGLPSDRFFAERPEGSVSTLKIQRTQQEDSAVYLCASSLAQGAPDTQYFGPGTRLTVL.